What follows describes a single TCR beta chain. Only a few counts were recorded for this clone. Its antigen target is currently unknown. Per-base qualities were not stored, and no clone one base away is much larger. The donors were healthy, HIV-negative adults who had no recently reported acute infections or vaccinations. All donors were Caucasian adults living in Nashville, Tennessee, USA. Magnetic negative selection was used to enrich CD4+ T cells, after which naive cells were positively selected on CD45RA and the negative fraction became the memory subset. Blood was collected by leukapheresis, and PBMCs were isolated by Ficoll-Histopaque density gradient centrifugation and then cryopreserved in liquid nitrogen vapor phase. Analytical flow cytometry was used to check the purity and quantity of every magnetically sorted T cell population. From each sorted fraction, genomic DNA was isolated and quantified by UV absorbance on a Nanodrop 2000c.

The data belong to a study of shared clonotypes between healthy human individuals (dated by TCRdb to 2018 to 2020). With regard to the full study: The cohort included three men and a couple of women between 18 and 49 years of age. Libraries were prepared and TCR repertoires were sequenced by different laboratories using diverse techniques, in order to increase sequencing depth and limit assay-specific biases. To estimate repertoire size and how much clonotype sharing occurs between individuals, the study deeply sequenced the blood TCR repertoires of several healthy adults. For each donor, CD4 naive and CD4 memory were each given three plates, CD8 naive was given two plates, and CD8 memory was given one plate. Between about 0.8 and 9.5 billion PBMCs per donor were obtained by leukapheresis. Broad study findings and their caveats: Pairwise subsampling led to the expectation that sequencing depth would affect the degree of clonotype sharing among donors. Sharing across several donors was observed for around 5% of naive CD4, over 3% of naive CD8, around 2.5% of memory CD4, and about 0.4% of memory CD8 clonotypes. Incomplete sequencing was indicated by rarefaction of sorted-subset datasets, despite the large sequencing depth. The small number of donors limited the genetic and exposure-history diversity represented. Higher generation probabilities were observed for clonotypes shared by all four sorted-subset donors than for non-shared clonotypes. Naive subsets generally had larger estimated clonotype richness than memory subsets did. Only blood was sampled, and tissue TCR repertoires likely differ from those in blood.

CDR1 and CDR2 (MNHNY, SVGAGI) derive from the germline V gene (reference sequence). V was cut back by 5 bases and J by 0 bases, leaving a gap of 10 bases between them. Taken from cysteine to phenylalanine, the CDR3 has 15 residues. Here the CDR3 DNA is all that survives: 45 bases in frame from base 1. TCR CDR3 regions were amplified from genomic DNA by multiplex PCR using the deep immunoSEQ assay. Extracted genomic DNA from each cell subset was distributed evenly across all wells of several immunoSEQ 96-well plates, and each plate was treated as a replicate. Each replicate PCR for sorted subsets received roughly 0.2 ug genomic DNA, equal to about 30,000 T cell genomes. Purified libraries were measured with a Qubit 3.0 fluorometer, size-checked on a Bioanalyzer 2100, and measured again with the KAPA Library Quantification kit. Every immunoSEQ 96-well plate was sequenced on a separate single-read 150-cycle Illumina NextSeq 550 flow cell. The published analysis was carried out like this. The immunoSEQ output contained only junctional sequences without quality scores, so filtering could not match that applied to full-length reads. Sequences were annotated with PyIR, a Python wrapper for IgBLAST v1.9, using IMGT germline references to assign V/J genes and CDR3. Any read was removed if the V/J assignment was weak (E-value above 1e-6), the CDR3 was missing, or the read contained stop codons, out-of-frame junctions, or ambiguous translated residues. A V3J clonotype was defined by an identical inferred V gene, J gene, and CDR3 amino acid sequence. Percentage overlap between repertoires was computed as shared unique clonotypes divided by the size of the smaller repertoire. RTK rarefaction, the Chao1 estimator, and Recon v2.1 estimates of unobserved clonotypes were used to assess repertoire richness. For all TCRbeta clonotypes obtained by the gDNA method from a handful of donors, generation probabilities were computed with OLGA. In TCRdb, the immuneACCESS table is reduced to in-frame sequences with V and J assigned. These tables do not hold every clone; where another copy was compared, an unresolved V gene accounts for under half, and the others remain unexplained. D and trimming were read from the DNA, whereas the V and J calls and clone size are those reported in that table. The sample data list about 730,000 clones, and over 60% of these were observed just once. Under 2% of the sample goes to the ten largest clones.

This receptor chain uses TRBV6-6 and TRBJ2-2, and possibly TRBD1, on 5 matching bases. This TCR derives from a woman aged 25 to 39 in good health. Sequenced sample: memory CD4+ T cells sorted from blood. The intended sense of this specimen's cell subset or site label: CD45RA-negative fraction. The DNA is as follows: TGTGCCAGCAGTAGTGGACACGCGAACACCGGGGAGCTGTTTTTT. The resulting protein is CASSSGHANTGELFF.